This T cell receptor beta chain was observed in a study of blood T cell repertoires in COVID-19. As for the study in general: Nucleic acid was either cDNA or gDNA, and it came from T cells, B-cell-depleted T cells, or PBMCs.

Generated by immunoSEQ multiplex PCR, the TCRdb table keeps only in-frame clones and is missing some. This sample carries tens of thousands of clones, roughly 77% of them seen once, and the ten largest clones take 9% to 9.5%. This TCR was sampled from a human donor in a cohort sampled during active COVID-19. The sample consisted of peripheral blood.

The CDR3 DNA is TGCGCCAGCAGTCCCTCGGGACAGGAGACAGATACGCAGTATTTT. Translated: CASSPSGQETDTQYF. The chain joins TRBV23-1 to TRBJ2-3; 8 positions agree with TRBD1. TRBV23-1 qualifies as an ORF whose function is uncertain. CDR3 size: 15 residues. V dropped 4 bases and J dropped 3; count of bases not matched to a gene: 6.